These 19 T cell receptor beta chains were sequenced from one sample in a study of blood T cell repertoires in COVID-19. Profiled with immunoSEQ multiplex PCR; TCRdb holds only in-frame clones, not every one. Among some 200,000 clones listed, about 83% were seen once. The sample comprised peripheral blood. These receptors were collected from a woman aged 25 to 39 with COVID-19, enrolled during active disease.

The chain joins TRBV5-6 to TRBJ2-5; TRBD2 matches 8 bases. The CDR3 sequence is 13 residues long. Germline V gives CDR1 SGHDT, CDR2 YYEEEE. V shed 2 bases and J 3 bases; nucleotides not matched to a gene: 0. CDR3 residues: CASSFGGEETQYF. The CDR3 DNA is TGTGCCAGCAGCTTCGGGGGGGAAGAGACCCAGTACTTC.

CDR3 nucleotide sequence: TGTGCCAGCAGCCTGGCCGGGACTAGCGGGGAGGGAGATACGCAGTATTTT. It translates to CASSLAGTSGEGDTQYF. The J gene is TRBJ2-3, the V gene TRBV3-1 (or the pseudogene TRBV3-2), with 13 bases fitting TRBD2. The germline V gene encodes CDR1 LGHDT and CDR2 YNNKEL (reference sequence). V shed 4 bases and J 5 bases; nucleotides not matched to a gene: 9. CDR3 length: 17 residues.

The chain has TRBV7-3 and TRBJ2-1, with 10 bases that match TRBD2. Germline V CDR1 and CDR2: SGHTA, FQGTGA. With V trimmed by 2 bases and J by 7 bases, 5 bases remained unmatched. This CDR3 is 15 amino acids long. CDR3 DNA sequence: TGTGCCAGCAGCTTACGAGCGGGAGGGCCGAATGAGCAGTTCTTC. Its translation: CASSLRAGGPNEQFF.

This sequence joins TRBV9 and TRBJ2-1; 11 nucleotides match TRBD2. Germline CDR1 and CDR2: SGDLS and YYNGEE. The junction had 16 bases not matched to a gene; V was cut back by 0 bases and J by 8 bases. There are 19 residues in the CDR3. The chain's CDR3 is CASSVGASGGLAVIDEQFF. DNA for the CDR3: TGTGCCAGCAGCGTAGGCGCTAGCGGGGGGCTGGCAGTAATTGATGAGCAGTTCTTC.

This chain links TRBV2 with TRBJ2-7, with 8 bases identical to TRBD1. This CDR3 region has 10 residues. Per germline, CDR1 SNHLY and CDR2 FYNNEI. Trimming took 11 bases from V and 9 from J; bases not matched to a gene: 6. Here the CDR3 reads CAVRGQGQYF. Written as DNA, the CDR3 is TGTGCCGTACGAGGACAGGGGCAGTACTTC.

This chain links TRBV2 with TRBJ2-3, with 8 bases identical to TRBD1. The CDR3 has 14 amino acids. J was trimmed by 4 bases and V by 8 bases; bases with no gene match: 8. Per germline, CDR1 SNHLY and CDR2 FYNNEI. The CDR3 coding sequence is TGTGCCAGCTTTCCAGGGGGCGCCTCAGATACGCAGTATTTT. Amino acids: CASFPGGASDTQYF. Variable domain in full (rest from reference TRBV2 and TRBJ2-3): EPEVTQTPSHQVTQMGQEVILRCVPISNHLYFYWYRQILGQKVEFLVSFYNNEISEKSEIFDDQFSVERPDGSNFTLKIRSTKLEDSAMYFCASFPGGASDTQYFGPGTRLTVL.

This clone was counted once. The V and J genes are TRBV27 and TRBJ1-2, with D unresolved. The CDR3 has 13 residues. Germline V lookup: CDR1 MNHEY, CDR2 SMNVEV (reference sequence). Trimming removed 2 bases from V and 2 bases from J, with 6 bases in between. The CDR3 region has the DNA TGTGCCAGCAGTTTACGTCCGAACTATGGCTACACCTTC. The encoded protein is CASSLRPNYGYTF.

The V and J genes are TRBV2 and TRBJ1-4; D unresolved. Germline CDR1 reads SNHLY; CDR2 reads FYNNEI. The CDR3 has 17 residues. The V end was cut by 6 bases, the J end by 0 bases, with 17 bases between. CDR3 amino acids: CASRMFGTFATNEKLFF. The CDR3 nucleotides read TGTGCCAGCAGGATGTTCGGTACCTTTGCAACTAATGAAAAACTGTTTTTT.

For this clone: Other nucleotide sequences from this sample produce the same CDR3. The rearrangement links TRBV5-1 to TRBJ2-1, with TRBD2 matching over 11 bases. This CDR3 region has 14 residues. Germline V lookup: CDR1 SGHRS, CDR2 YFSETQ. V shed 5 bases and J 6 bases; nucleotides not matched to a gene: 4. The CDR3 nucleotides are TGCGCCAGCAGTTTAGCGGGAGGGACCAATGAGCAGTTCTTC. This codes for CASSLAGGTNEQFF.

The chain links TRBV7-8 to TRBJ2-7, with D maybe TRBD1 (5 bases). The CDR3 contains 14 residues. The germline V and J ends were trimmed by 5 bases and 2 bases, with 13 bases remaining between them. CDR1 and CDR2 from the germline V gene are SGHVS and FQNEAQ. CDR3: CASSTKTGAYEQYF. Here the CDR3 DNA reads TGTGCCAGCAGCACAAAAACAGGAGCCTACGAGCAGTACTTC.

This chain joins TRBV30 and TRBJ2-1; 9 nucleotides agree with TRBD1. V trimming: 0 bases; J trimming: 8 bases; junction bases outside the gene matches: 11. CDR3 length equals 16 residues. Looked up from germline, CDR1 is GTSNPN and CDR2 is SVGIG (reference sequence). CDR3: CAWSVLGGQGKDEQFF. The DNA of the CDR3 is TGTGCCTGGAGTGTGTTGGGGGGACAGGGAAAAGATGAGCAGTTCTTC.

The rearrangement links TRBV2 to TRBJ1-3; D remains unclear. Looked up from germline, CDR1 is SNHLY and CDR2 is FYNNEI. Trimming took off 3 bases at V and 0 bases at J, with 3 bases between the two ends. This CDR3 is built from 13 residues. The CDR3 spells CASSDNSGNTIYF. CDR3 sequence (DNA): TGTGCCAGCAGTGACAACTCTGGAAACACCATATATTTT.

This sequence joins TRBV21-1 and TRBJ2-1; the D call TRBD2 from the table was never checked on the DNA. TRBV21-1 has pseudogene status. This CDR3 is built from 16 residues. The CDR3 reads CASSYRGGEWGNEQFF. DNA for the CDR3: TGTGCCAGCAGCTACCGAGGAGGGGAGTGGGGCAATGAGCAGTTCTTC.

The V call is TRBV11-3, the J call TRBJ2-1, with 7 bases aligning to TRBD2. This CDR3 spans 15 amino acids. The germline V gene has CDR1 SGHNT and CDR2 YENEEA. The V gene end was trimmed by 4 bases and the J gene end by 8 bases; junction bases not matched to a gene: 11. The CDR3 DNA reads TGTGCCAGCAGCTCGGGAGGAAGTATGGGCGATGAGCAGTTCTTC. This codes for CASSSGGSMGDEQFF.

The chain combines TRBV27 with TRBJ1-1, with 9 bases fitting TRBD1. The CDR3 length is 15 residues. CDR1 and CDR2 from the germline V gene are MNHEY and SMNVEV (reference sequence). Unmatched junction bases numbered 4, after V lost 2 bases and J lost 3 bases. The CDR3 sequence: CASSLDRGLYTEAFF. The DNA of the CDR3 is TGTGCCAGCAGTTTAGACAGGGGGTTGTACACTGAAGCTTTCTTT.

The CDR3 protein is CASSPTFGTEYYEQYF. The CDR3 DNA sequence: TGTGCCAGCAGTCCGACTTTTGGGACAGAATACTACGAGCAGTACTTC. V is TRBV28 and J is TRBJ2-7; 7 nucleotides align to TRBD1. Germline CDR1 and CDR2: MDHEN and SYDVKM. This CDR3 contains 16 residues. The junction had 13 bases not matched to a gene; V was cut back by 5 bases and J by 3 bases.

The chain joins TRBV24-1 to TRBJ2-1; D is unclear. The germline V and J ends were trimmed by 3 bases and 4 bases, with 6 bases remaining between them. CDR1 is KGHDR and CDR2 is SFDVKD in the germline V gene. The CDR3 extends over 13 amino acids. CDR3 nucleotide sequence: TGTGCCACCAGTGATAACAGATACAATGAGCAGTTCTTC. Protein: CATSDNRYNEQFF.

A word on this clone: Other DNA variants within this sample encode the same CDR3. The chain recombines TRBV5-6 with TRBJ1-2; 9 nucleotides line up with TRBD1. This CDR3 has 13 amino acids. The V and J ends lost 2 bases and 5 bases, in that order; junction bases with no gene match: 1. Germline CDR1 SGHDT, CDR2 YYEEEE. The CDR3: CASSLGTGYGYTF. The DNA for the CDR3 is TGTGCCAGCAGCTTAGGGACAGGGTATGGCTACACCTTC. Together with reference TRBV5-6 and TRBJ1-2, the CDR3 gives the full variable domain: DAGVTQSPTHLIKTRGQQVTLRCSPKSGHDTVSWYQQALGQGPQFIFQYYEEEERQRGNFPDRFSGHQFPNYSSELNVNALLLGDSALYLCASSLGTGYGYTFGSGTRLTVV.

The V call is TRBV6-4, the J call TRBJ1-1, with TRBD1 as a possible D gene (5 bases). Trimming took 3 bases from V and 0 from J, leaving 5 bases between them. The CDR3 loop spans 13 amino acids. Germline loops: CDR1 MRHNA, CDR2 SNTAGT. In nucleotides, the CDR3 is TGTGCCAGCAGTGAGGGGCTGAACACTGAAGCTTTCTTT. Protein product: CASSEGLNTEAFF.